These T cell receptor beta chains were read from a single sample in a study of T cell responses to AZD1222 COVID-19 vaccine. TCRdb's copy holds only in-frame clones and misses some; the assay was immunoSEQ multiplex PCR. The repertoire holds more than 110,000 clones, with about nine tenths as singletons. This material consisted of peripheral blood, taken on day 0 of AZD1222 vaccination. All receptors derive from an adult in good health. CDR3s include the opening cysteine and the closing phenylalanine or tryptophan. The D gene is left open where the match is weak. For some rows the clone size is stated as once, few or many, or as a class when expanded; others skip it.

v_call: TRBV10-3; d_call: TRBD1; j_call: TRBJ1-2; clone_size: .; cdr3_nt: TGTGCCATCAGACTAAACAGGGGAGGTGGCTACACCTTC; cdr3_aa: CAIRLNRGGGYTF
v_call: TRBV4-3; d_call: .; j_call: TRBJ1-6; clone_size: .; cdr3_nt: TGCGCCAGCAGCCAAGAGGCCCGAAAAGGGGATTCACCCCTCCACTTT; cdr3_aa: CASSQEARKGDSPLHF
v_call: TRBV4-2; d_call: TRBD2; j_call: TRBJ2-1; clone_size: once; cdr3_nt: TGTGCCAGCAGCCCACCTCCGACTAGCGGGAGCCCTGAGCAGTTCTTC; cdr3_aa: CASSPPPTSGSPEQFF
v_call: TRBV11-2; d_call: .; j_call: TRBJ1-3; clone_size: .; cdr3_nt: TGTGCCAGCAGCCGAGAGACCTTTGGAAACACCATATATTTT; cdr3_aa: CASSRETFGNTIYF
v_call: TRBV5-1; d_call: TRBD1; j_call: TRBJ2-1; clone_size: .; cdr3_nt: TGCGCCAGCAGCTTGGGAGTTTCGGGGACAGCCAATGAGCAGTTCTTC; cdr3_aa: CASSLGVSGTANEQFF
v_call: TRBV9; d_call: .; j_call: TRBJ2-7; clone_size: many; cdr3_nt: TGTGCCAGCAGCGGGACGGGACGGGGGAGGAGCGAGCAGTACTTC; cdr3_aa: CASSGTGRGRSEQYF
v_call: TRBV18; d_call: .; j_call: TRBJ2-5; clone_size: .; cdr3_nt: TGTGCCAGCTCACCCCAAGGGGTAGCAGAGACCCAGTACTTC; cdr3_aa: CASSPQGVAETQYF
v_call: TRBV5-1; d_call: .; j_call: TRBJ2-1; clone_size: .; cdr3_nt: TGCGCCAGCAGCCTCGACAGGTGGGATGAGCAGTTCTTC; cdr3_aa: CASSLDRWDEQFF
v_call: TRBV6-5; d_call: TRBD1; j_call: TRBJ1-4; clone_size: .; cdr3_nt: TGTGCCAGCAGTCCCTCGACAGGGGCGGGGGAAAAACTGTTTTTT; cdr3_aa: CASSPSTGAGEKLFF
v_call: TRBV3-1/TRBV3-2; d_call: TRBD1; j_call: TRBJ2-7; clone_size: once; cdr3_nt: TGTGCCAGCAGCCTCAGAGACAGGGGTAGCGAGCAGTACTTC; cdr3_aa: CASSLRDRGSEQYF
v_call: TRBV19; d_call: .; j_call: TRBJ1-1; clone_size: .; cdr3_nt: TGTGCCAGTAGTGAGTACATCTTTAACACTGAAGCTTTCTTT; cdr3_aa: CASSEYIFNTEAFF
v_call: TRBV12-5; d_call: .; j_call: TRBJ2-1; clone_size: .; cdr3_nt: TGTGCTAGTGGTTTTTATGGACGGGTCAATGAGCAGTTCTTC; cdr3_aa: CASGFYGRVNEQFF
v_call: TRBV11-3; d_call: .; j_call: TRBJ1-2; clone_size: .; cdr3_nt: TGTGCCAGCAGCTCCTCCTATGGCTACACCTTC; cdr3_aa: CASSSSYGYTF
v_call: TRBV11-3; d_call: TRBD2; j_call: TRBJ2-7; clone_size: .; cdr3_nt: TGTGCCAGCAGCCGACTAGCGGGAACCTACGAGCAGTACTTC; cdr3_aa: CASSRLAGTYEQYF
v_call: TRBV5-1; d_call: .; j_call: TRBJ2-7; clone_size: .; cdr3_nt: TGCGCCAGCAGTTTCCAGGGGTCCTACGAGCAGTACTTC; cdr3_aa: CASSFQGSYEQYF
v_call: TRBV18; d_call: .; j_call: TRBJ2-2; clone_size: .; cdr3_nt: TGTGCCAGCTCACCGGAGGTAGGGGCCATGAACACCGGGGAGCTGTTTTTT; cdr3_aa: CASSPEVGAMNTGELFF
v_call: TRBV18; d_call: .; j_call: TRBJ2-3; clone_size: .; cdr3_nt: TGTGCCAGCTCACTCTTTAGCGGCACAGATACGCAGTATTTT; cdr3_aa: CASSLFSGTDTQYF
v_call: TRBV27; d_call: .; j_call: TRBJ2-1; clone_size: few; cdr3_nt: TGTGCCAGCAGTTTGCGGCTCACCCAGGATGAGCAGTTCTTC; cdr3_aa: CASSLRLTQDEQFF
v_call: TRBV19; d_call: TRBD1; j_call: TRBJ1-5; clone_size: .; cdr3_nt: TGTGCCAGTAAGGGGACAGGGAGCAATCAGCCCCAGCATTTT; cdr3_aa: CASKGTGSNQPQHF
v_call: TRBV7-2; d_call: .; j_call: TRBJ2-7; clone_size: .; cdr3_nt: TGTGCCAGCAGCTCCTGGACTGGTCCCTACGAGCAGTACTTC; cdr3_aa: CASSSWTGPYEQYF
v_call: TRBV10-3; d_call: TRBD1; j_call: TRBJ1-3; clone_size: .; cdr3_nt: TGTGCCATCAGCATCCGGGACAGCTCTGGAAACACCATATATTTT; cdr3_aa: CAISIRDSSGNTIYF
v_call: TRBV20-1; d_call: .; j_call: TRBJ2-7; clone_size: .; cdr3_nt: TGCAGTGCTACTGACAGTCCGAGCTCCTACGAGCAGTACTTC; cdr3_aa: CSATDSPSSYEQYF
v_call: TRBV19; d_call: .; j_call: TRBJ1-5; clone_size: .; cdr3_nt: TGTGCCAGTAGCGTTAGAGATAGCAATCAGCCCCAGCATTTT; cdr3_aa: CASSVRDSNQPQHF
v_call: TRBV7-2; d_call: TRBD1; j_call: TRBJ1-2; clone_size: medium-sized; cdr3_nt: TGTGCCAGCAGCTTCGGCGGGACAGGGCCCTTTAACTATGGCTACACCTTC; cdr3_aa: CASSFGGTGPFNYGYTF
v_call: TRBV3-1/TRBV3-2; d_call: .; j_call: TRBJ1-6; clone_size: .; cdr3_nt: TGTGCCAGCAGCCAAGTTAGGGCCATTACACCCCTCCACTTT; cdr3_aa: CASSQVRAITPLHF
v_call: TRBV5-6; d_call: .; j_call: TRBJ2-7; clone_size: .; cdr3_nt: TGTGCCAGCACCCCGCCAGGGGACTACGAGCAGTACTTC; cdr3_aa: CASTPPGDYEQYF
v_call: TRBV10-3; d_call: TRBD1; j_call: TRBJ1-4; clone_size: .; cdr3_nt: TGTGCCATCAAGTCAGGGGGGGATGAAAAACTGTTTTTT; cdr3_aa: CAIKSGGDEKLFF
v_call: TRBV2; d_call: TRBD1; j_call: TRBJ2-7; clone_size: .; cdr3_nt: TGTGCCAGCAGTCCCCGGGACAGAGCCTACGAGCAGTACTTC; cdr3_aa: CASSPRDRAYEQYF
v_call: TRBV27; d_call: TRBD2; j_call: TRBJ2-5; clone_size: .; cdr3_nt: TGTGCCAGCAGTTTCCCGACTAGCGGGACCTCCCGACGAGAGACCCAGTACTTC; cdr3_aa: CASSFPTSGTSRRETQYF
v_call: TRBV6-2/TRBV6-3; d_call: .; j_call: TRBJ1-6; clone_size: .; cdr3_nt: TGTGCCAGCAGTTCGGTCCTGACAGTACTTCTCTATAATTCACCCCTCCACTTT; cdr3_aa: CASSSVLTVLLYNSPLHF
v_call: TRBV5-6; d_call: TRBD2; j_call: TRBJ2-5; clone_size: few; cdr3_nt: TGTGCCAGCAGCTTGGGGTTAGCGGGGGAGCTCCAAGAGACCCAGTACTTC; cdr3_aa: CASSLGLAGELQETQYF
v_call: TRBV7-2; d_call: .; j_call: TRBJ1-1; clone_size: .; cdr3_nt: TGTGCCAGCAGCCCCCGGACTAGGTTAACTGAAGCTTTCTTT; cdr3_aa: CASSPRTRLTEAFF
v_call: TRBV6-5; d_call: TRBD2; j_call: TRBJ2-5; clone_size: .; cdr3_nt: TGTGCCAGCAGTTACGGGGCGGGAGGACTTCAAGAGACCCAGTACTTC; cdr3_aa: CASSYGAGGLQETQYF
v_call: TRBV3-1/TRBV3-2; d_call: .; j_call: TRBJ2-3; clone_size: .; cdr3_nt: TGTGCCAGCAGCCAAGTAGGATCGGGGACAGATACGCAGTATTTT; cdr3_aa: CASSQVGSGTDTQYF
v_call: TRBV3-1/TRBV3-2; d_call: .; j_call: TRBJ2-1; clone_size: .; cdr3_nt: TGTGCCAGCAGCCAAGCGGGCCAGTACAATGAGCAGTTCTTC; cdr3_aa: CASSQAGQYNEQFF
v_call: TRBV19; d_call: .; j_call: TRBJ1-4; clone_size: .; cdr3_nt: TGTGCCAGTACCCTGGTGGGCGGAACAACTAATGAAAAACTGTTTTTT; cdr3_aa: CASTLVGGTTNEKLFF
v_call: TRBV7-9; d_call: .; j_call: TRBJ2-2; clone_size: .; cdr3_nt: TGTGCCAGCAGCTTAGCAGACAGCGGTGGCACCGGGGAGCTGTTTTTT; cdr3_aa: CASSLADSGGTGELFF
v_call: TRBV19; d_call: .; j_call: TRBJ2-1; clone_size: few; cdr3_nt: TGTGCCAGTTACAACTCCTACAATGAGCAGTTCTTC; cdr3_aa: CASYNSYNEQFF
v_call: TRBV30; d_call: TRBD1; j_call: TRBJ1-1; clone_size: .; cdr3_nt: TGTGCCTGGAACCCGGGACAGGGGACTACTGAAGCTTTCTTT; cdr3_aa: CAWNPGQGTTEAFF
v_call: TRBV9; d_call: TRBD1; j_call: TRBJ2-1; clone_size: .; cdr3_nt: TGTGCCAGCAGCGCAACAGGGGTGGTCTACAATGAGCAGTTCTTC; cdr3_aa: CASSATGVVYNEQFF
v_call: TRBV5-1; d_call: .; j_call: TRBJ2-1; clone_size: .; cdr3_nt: TGCGCCAGCAGCTTGGTAGGTTCCGGTGAGCAGTTCTTC; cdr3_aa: CASSLVGSGEQFF
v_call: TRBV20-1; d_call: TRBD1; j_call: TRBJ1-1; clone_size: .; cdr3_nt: TGCAGTGCCAACAGGGGCACTGAAGCTTTCTTT; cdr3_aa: CSANRGTEAFF
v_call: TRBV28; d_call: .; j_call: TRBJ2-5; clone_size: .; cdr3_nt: TGTGCCAGCAGTTTAGGGGGGTACCAAGAGACCCAGTACTTC; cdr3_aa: CASSLGGYQETQYF
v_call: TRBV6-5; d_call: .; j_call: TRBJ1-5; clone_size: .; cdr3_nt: TGTGCCAGCAGTTACTCGCGGGGGAATCAGCCCCAGCATTTT; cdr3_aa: CASSYSRGNQPQHF
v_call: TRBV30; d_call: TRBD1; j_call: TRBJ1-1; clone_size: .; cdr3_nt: TGTGCCTGGAGCCTGGGACAGCCGAACACTGAAGCTTTCTTT; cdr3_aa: CAWSLGQPNTEAFF